The 14 T cell receptor beta chains in this list originate from one sample, sequenced in a study of blood T cells in healthy people across ages. The authors ran a second PCR of 7 to 11 cycles using a sample-barcoded 5' primer and a J-beta primer mix. TCRdb fed the 5' RACE reads into MiXCR, producing one record per CDR3 protein. The sample has 870,000 or so distinct CDR3 sequences, around 28% seen once; the top ten hold about 18%. Material for sequencing was blood. The receptor source for this set is a woman at least 80 years old in good health.

A few counts support this clonotype. This may arise from a read error, as a much more abundant clone is one base away. The chain carries TRBV25-1 and TRBJ1-2; D gene uncertain. The germline V and J ends were trimmed by 6 bases and 8 bases, with 19 bases remaining between them. Per germline, CDR1 MGHDK and CDR2 SYGVNS. CDR3 size: 14 residues. The CDR3 coding sequence is TGTGCCAGCAGGGAAATGGACGGCACTGGCGGCTACACCTTC. Its protein product is CASREMDGTGGYTF.

The table lists this clonotype with many counts. This chain uses TRBV7-2 with TRBJ2-5, with TRBD2 identical over 7 bases. V shed 5 bases and J 3 bases; nucleotides not matched to a gene: 6. CDR1 and CDR2 (germline): SGHTA, FQGNSA. The CDR3 sequence is 14 residues long. The CDR3 region has the DNA TGTGCCAGCAGCCCCGCTCGGGGGGAAGAGACCCAGTACTTC. Amino acid sequence: CASSPARGEETQYF.

The CDR3 nucleotides read TGTGCCTGGAGTGAGACCGACAGGGGGCTACGTGAGCAGTTCTTC. Its translation is CAWSETDRGLREQFF. J is TRBJ2-1 and V is TRBV30, with 10 nucleotides matching TRBD1. Trimming cost V 1 base and J 9 bases; bases outside gene matches: 9. This CDR3 comprises 15 residues. CDR1 and CDR2 (germline): GTSNPN, SVGIG (reference sequence).

This clonotype showed up just a few times. The chain joins TRBV2 to TRBJ2-3, with 8 positions matching TRBD2. The CDR3 contains 15 residues. The germline gives CDR1 SNHLY, CDR2 FYNNEI. V shed 8 bases, J shed 2 bases, and the junction held 9 bases outside the gene matches. The DNA for the CDR3 is TGTGCCAGCGGGGATAGCGGGACCTCCACAGATACGCAGTATTTT. The encoded protein is CASGDSGTSTDTQYF.

This clonotype was seen many times. This chain joins TRBV20-1 and TRBJ2-5, with 7 positions matching TRBD2. The junction had 9 bases not matched to a gene; V was cut back by 6 bases and J by 5 bases. In germline, CDR1 is DFQATT, CDR2 SNEGSKA (reference sequence). The CDR3 is 13 residues long. CDR3 sequence (DNA): TGCAGTGCCAGGGACTATACGCCGGAGACCCAGTACTTC. This encodes CSARDYTPETQYF.

This chain connects TRBV4-3 to TRBJ1-1; D ambiguous. Trimming removed 4 bases at V and 9 bases at J, with 21 bases between. Germline values: CDR1 LGHNA, CDR2 YSLEER. The CDR3 is 15 residues long. The CDR3 protein is CASSPRPMVDLKAFF. The CDR3 nucleotides are TGCGCCAGCAGCCCTAGGCCGATGGTAGACTTGAAAGCTTTCTTT.

In its sample, this clonotype was seen a few times. J is TRBJ1-5 and V is TRBV7-9; D uncertain. The ends were cut back, 7 bases at V and 3 bases at J, with 10 bases in the middle. Looked up from germline, CDR1 is SEHNR and CDR2 is FQNEAQ (reference sequence). The CDR3 length is 13 residues. In nucleotides, the CDR3 is TGTGCCAGCAATAAGGGTGACAATCAGCCCCAGCATTTT. This codes for CASNKGDNQPQHF.

V usage is TRBV28 and J usage is TRBJ2-5, with TRBD1 matching over 9 bases. The CDR3 is made up of 15 amino acids. With V trimmed by 3 bases and J by 1 base, 3 bases remained unmatched. From germline, CDR1 is MDHEN and CDR2 SYDVKM. In DNA form, the CDR3 reads TGTGCCAGCAGTTTTTACAGGGGGCCCCAAGAGACCCAGTACTTC. This gives the protein CASSFYRGPQETQYF.

The sample holds a few counts of this clonotype. The V and J genes are TRBV29-1 and TRBJ1-1, with D hard to call. The germline V and J ends were trimmed by 5 bases and 3 bases, with 13 bases remaining between them. Per germline, CDR1 SQVTM and CDR2 ANQGSEA. The CDR3 loop spans 13 amino acids. The CDR3 loop reads CSVQNGLDTEAFF. The DNA for the CDR3 is TGCAGCGTTCAAAACGGGCTGGACACTGAAGCTTTCTTT.

J is TRBJ1-2 and V is TRBV24-1; TRBD1 is a possible D gene (5 bases). The V gene's germline CDR1 is KGHDR and CDR2 SFDVKD. V was clipped by 12 bases and J by 2 bases, with 9 bases between them. This CDR3 contains 11 residues. The CDR3 DNA reads as TGTGCCCCGAGACAGAACTATGGCTACACCTTC. Amino acids: CAPRQNYGYTF.

The chain has TRBV4-3 and TRBJ1-1; TRBD1 matches at 9 bases. Trimming cost V 2 bases and J 5 bases; bases outside gene matches: 9. CDR1 and CDR2 from the germline V gene are LGHNA and YSLEER. CDR3 length equals 16 residues. In DNA form, the CDR3 reads TGCGCCAGCAGCCAATCTCCGGGACAGGGTGTAACTGAAGCTTTCTTT. Translation gives CASSQSPGQGVTEAFF.

This clonotype was counted a few times. This chain links TRBV9 with TRBJ2-1; D possibly corresponds to TRBD1 (6 bases). Between the trimmed V and J ends, which lost 0 bases and 4 bases, there was a span of 14 bases. CDR3 length: 16 residues. Germline CDR1 and CDR2: SGDLS and YYNGEE. CDR3 coding DNA: TGTGCCAGCAGCGTAGTAGGAGGACAGAGGTACAATGAGCAGTTCTTC. It is translated as CASSVVGGQRYNEQFF.

This chain joins TRBV6-2 or TRBV6-3 and TRBJ2-7, with D possibly TRBD1 on 6 matching bases. Trimming removed 0 bases at V and 0 bases at J, with 15 bases between. The germline gives CDR1 MNHEY, CDR2 SVGEGT. CDR3 length: 17 amino acids. The CDR3: CASSYSVTGLSSYEQYF. DNA of the CDR3: TGTGCCAGCAGTTACTCCGTTACAGGGTTGAGCTCCTACGAGCAGTACTTC.

This clonotype was observed at least ten times. The gene calls are TRBV7-2 and TRBJ1-5; 7 nucleotides line up with TRBD1. Germline-derived CDR1 and CDR2 are SGHTA and FQGNSA. The CDR3 covers 17 residues. Trimming removed 1 base from V and 3 bases from J; junction bases left unmatched: 9. The CDR3, as DNA: TGTGCCAGCAGCTTAGGTGCCGGGACAGTGATCAATCAGCCCCAGCATTTT. Encoded protein: CASSLGAGTVINQPQHF. The full variable domain, completed using reference TRBV7-2 and TRBJ1-5, is GAGVSQSPSNKVTEKGKDVELRCDPISGHTALYWYRQSLGQGLEFLIYFQGNSAPDKSGLPSDRFSAERTGGSVSTLTIQRTQQEDSAVYLCASSLGAGTVINQPQHFGDGTRLSIL.